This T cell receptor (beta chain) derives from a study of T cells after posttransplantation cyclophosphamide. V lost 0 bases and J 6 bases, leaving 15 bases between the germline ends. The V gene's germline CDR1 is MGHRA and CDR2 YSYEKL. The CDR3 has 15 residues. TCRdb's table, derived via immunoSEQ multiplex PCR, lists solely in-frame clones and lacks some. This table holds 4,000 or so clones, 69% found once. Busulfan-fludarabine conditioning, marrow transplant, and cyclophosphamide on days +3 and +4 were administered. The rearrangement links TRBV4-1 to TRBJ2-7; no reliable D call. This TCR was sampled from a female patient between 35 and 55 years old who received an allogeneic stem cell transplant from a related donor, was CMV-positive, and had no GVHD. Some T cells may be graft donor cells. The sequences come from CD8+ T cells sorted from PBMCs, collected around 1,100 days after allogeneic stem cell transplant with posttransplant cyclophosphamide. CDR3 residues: CASSQEGLIPLEQYF. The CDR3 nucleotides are TGCGCCAGCAGCCAAGAGGGCTTAATCCCTCTCGAGCAGTACTTC.